A single T cell receptor beta chain is shown here with its context. Its antigen is unknown. TCRdb used MiXCR to reprocess the reads, holding one entry per CDR3 protein. The table includes fewer than 850,000 distinct CDR3 sequences, about 28% detected once. The sample belongs to a study of T cell repertoires in cytomegalovirus infection. This CDR3 region has 16 residues. Trimming cost V 3 bases and J 8 bases, with 19 bases left between them. Germline CDR1 reads LNHNV; CDR2 reads YYDKDF (reference sequence). General study results and limits: Predominance within the ex vivo response was attributable to HLA-C-restricted CMV-specific TCR beta clonotypes.

The V and J genes are TRBV15 and TRBJ1-4, with D perhaps TRBD1 (5 bases). The origin of this receptor is a human donor in good health (CMV status not recorded). Some clones in this sample may be carry-over from other donors' samples. Source: cultured CD8+ T cells from PBMCs, taken from culture after CMV antigen stimulation. The DNA of the CDR3 is TGTGCCACCAGCAGCCCGGGGGGACCTGCCTTGGAAAAACTGTTTTTT. Translation gives CATSSPGGPALEKLFF.